The 29 T cell receptor beta chains presented below share a single source sample, sequenced in a study of PD-1 blockade in classical Hodgkin lymphoma. As for time point: cycle 4 day 1 (C4D1), after about 6 weeks of nivolumab. Relapse was seen in all patients after autologous stem cell transplantation, and brentuximab vedotin exposure was variable. Only in-frame clones appear in the TCRdb table, and some are missing; sequencing was by immunoSEQ multiplex PCR. This table has tens of thousands of clones, around 90% appearing once. The material sequenced was peripheral blood mononuclear cells (PBMCs), taken before the fourth cycle of nivolumab. The source is a human donor with classical Hodgkin lymphoma.

The V call is TRBV27, the J call TRBJ1-2; D gene uncertain. Trimming cost V 3 bases and J 2 bases, with 13 bases left between them. This CDR3 has 15 amino acids. Germline V lookup: CDR1 MNHEY, CDR2 SMNVEV (reference sequence). The DNA for the CDR3 is TGTGCCAGCAGTTTTACCAGGAGGGCGAACTATGGCTACACCTTC. It translates to CASSFTRRANYGYTF.

The table lists this clone with a count of one. The V call is TRBV11-2, the J call TRBJ1-5, with D hard to call. The CDR3 loop spans 13 amino acids. In germline, CDR1 is SGHAT, CDR2 FQNNGV. Trimming removed 0 bases at V and 5 bases at J, with 5 bases between. In DNA form, the CDR3 reads TGTGCCAGCAGCTTAGAGAGGCATCAGCCCCAGCATTTT. Its protein product is CASSLERHQPQHF.

The chain links TRBV6-1 to TRBJ2-1; weak D call: TRBD2 (7 bases). The CDR3 sequence is 15 residues long. CDR1 and CDR2 from the germline V gene are MNHNS and SASEGT. The V end was cut by 0 bases, the J end by 9 bases, with 15 bases between. The CDR3 DNA is TGTGCCAGCAGTGAAGCGCAAGGGGGGGCGGGTGAGCAGTTCTTC. It codes for CASSEAQGGAGEQFF.

The V gene is TRBV12-5, the J gene TRBJ2-1, with TRBD2 matching 11 bases. V gave up 5 bases and J gave up 9 bases; unmatched junction bases: 3. CDR3 length equals 13 residues. Germline V CDR1 and CDR2: LGHNT, FRNRAP. The CDR3 protein is CASGLSGGAEQFF. The CDR3, as DNA: TGTGCTAGTGGTCTTAGCGGGGGGGCTGAGCAGTTCTTC. The entire variable domain, with the rest obtained from reference TRBV12-5 and TRBJ2-1, is as follows: DARVTQTPRHKVTEMGQEVTMRCQPILGHNTVFWYRQTMMQGLELLAYFRNRAPLDDSGMPKDRFSAEMPDATLATLKIQPSEPRDSAVYFCASGLSGGAEQFFGPGTRLTVL.

This sequence joins TRBV5-1 and TRBJ1-2, with a tentative D call TRBD1 (5 bases). In germline, CDR1 is SGHRS, CDR2 YFSETQ. The V end was cut by 0 bases, the J end by 4 bases, with 7 bases between. The CDR3 is made up of 13 amino acids. The CDR3 region has the DNA TGCGCCAGCAGCTTGGAGGGGCCCTATGGCTACACCTTC. It translates to CASSLEGPYGYTF.

The CDR3 region is CASSGGTGDSYEQYF. CDR3 DNA sequence: TGCGCCAGCAGCGGCGGGACAGGGGACTCCTACGAGCAGTACTTC. This sequence joins TRBV5-1 and TRBJ2-7; 10 bases map to TRBD1. Germline V gene sequence: CDR1 SGHRS, CDR2 YFSETQ. The CDR3 has 15 amino acids. J gave up 0 bases and V 4 bases, and 4 bases lay outside the gene matches.

This clone has just one count. The V and J genes are TRBV5-1 and TRBJ1-1, with 7 bases that match TRBD1. V lost 4 bases, J lost 11 bases, and 11 bases stayed unmatched. Germline CDR1 SGHRS, CDR2 YFSETQ. The CDR3 has 13 residues. The CDR3: CASSDRVLGYAFF. The CDR3, as DNA: TGCGCCAGCAGCGACAGGGTTTTGGGGTACGCTTTCTTT.

This clone appeared a few times. This rearrangement joins TRBV7-8 to TRBJ2-1; D gene unclear. Germline-derived CDR1 and CDR2 are SGHVS and FQNEAQ. Trimming stripped 1 base from V and 4 bases from J, with 8 bases between. The CDR3 extends over 14 amino acids. CDR3 residues: CASSLESRYNEQFF. The DNA of the CDR3 is TGTGCCAGCAGCTTAGAGAGCCGTTACAATGAGCAGTTCTTC.

V is TRBV28 and J is TRBJ2-7; perhaps D is TRBD1 or TRBD2 (5 bases each). Germline-derived CDR1 and CDR2 are MDHEN and SYDVKM. Between the trimmed V and J ends, which lost 4 bases and 6 bases, there was a span of 19 bases. The CDR3 consists of 15 residues. This chain's CDR3 is CASSSRGGLGLEQYF. CDR3 nucleotides: TGTGCCAGCAGTTCCCGGGGCGGGCTAGGTCTCGAGCAGTACTTC.

Of note for this clone: Other nucleotide sequences in the sample specify the same CDR3. The chain couples TRBV5-1 to TRBJ2-7; TRBD1 matches 7 bases. The germline gives CDR1 SGHRS, CDR2 YFSETQ. This CDR3 contains 14 residues. Trimming removed 2 bases from V and 0 bases from J; junction bases left unmatched: 2. The chain's CDR3 is CASSLGGNSYEQYF. The CDR3 region has the DNA TGCGCCAGCAGCTTAGGGGGCAACTCCTACGAGCAGTACTTC. Variable domain in full (rest from reference TRBV5-1 and TRBJ2-7): KAGVTQTPRYLIKTRGQQVTLSCSPISGHRSVSWYQQTPGQGLQFLFEYFSETQRNKGNFPGRFSGRQFSNSRSEMNVSTLELGDSALYLCASSLGGNSYEQYFGPGTRLTVT.

This clone was seen just once. V gene TRBV6-5 combines with J gene TRBJ1-2; no definite D call. The germline V gene has CDR1 MNHEY and CDR2 SVGAGI. The CDR3 consists of 13 residues. The V end lost 5 bases, the J end lost 6 bases, and 13 bases lay between the germline ends. The CDR3 spells CASSLGTVNGYTF. The CDR3 DNA reads as TGTGCCAGCAGTCTCGGAACAGTTAATGGCTACACCTTC.

V is TRBV9 and J is TRBJ2-3; either TRBD1 or TRBD2 may supply D (6 bases each). The CDR3 is 14 amino acids. Trimming removed 6 bases from V and 6 bases from J, with 17 bases in between. CDR1 SGDLS and CDR2 YYNGEE come from the germline V gene. The CDR3 spells CASTLYPGADTQYF. The CDR3, as DNA: TGTGCCAGCACTCTATATCCGGGGGCGGATACGCAGTATTTT.

To note about this clone: Other DNA sequences from this sample encode an identical CDR3 as well. The rearrangement links TRBV4-1 to TRBJ1-2, with 7 bases identical to TRBD1. V dropped 4 bases and J dropped 5; count of bases not matched to a gene: 4. Germline CDR1 reads MGHRA; CDR2 reads YSYEKL. CDR3 length: 13 residues. The CDR3 spells CASSPRDRYGYTF. The CDR3 DNA is TGCGCCAGCAGCCCGAGGGACAGATATGGCTACACCTTC.

CDR3 sequence (DNA): TGTGCCACCTCGGGGGGCTCGGGGACCGGGGAGCTGTTTTTT. Residues: CATSGGSGTGELFF. The rearrangement joins TRBV6-5 to TRBJ2-2; TRBD2 is a possible D gene (7 bases). The V end lost 10 bases, the J end lost 5 bases, and 17 bases lay between the germline ends. The CDR3 spans 14 residues. Per germline, CDR1 MNHEY and CDR2 SVGAGI.

This rearrangement joins TRBV19 to TRBJ1-2, with TRBD1 identical over 8 bases. J was trimmed by 4 bases and V by 3 bases; bases with no gene match: 7. Germline CDR1 is LNHDA and CDR2 is SQIVND (reference sequence). This CDR3 contains 15 residues. The CDR3 here is CASSIGDRPGYGYTF. Here the CDR3 DNA reads TGTGCCAGTAGTATTGGGGACAGGCCGGGCTATGGCTACACCTTC.

The J gene is TRBJ2-3, the V gene TRBV7-9, with no clear D. CDR1 and CDR2 (germline): SEHNR, FQNEAQ (reference sequence). This CDR3 has 14 amino acids. Trimming pared 1 base from V and 9 bases from J, leaving 14 bases between. The CDR3 sequence: CASSLDPTVETQYF. The CDR3, as DNA: TGTGCCAGCAGCTTAGACCCCACAGTGGAGACGCAGTATTTT.

The chain uses TRBV28 and TRBJ1-2; TRBD1 aligns across 10 bases. Unmatched junction bases numbered 14, after V lost 5 bases and J lost 8 bases. CDR1 MDHEN and CDR2 SYDVKM come from the germline V gene. This CDR3 region has 16 residues. The DNA of the CDR3 is TGTGCCAGCAGTGACCCCTCGACAGGGGGCGGTAGGGGCTACACCTTC. This translates into CASSDPSTGGGRGYTF.

This clone was detected a few times. The chain recombines TRBV23-1 with TRBJ1-3; D remains unclear. TRBV23-1 is reported as an ORF; its role is uncertain. This CDR3 is built from 12 residues. V was trimmed by 6 bases and J by 0 bases, leaving 3 bases between them. As DNA, the CDR3 is TGCGCCAGCAGGGGCTCTGGAAACACCATATATTTT. Translated, it gives CASRGSGNTIYF.

This clone occurred a few times. J is TRBJ2-2 and V is TRBV5-1; TRBD1 is a possible D gene (5 bases). Germline CDR1 SGHRS, CDR2 YFSETQ. The CDR3 totals 15 residues. V gave up 5 bases and J gave up 3 bases, with 14 bases separating them. The CDR3, as DNA: TGCGCCAGCAGTACCCAGGGAAGGGACACCGGGGAGCTGTTTTTT. Translating it yields CASSTQGRDTGELFF.

The CDR3 loop is CASGDRANSPLHF. The CDR3, as DNA: TGTGCCAGCGGGGACAGGGCCAATTCACCCCTCCACTTT. The chain uses TRBV2 and TRBJ1-6; 9 bases are shared with TRBD1. This CDR3 contains 13 residues. V was pared by 8 bases and J by 7 bases, with 3 bases of the junction left unmatched. Germline CDR1 is SNHLY and CDR2 is FYNNEI.

In its sample, this clone was seen a few times. The V gene is TRBV6-5, the J gene TRBJ1-2; TRBD1 matches 7 bases. V lost 0 bases, J lost 4 bases, and 5 bases stayed unmatched. The CDR3 has 15 residues. Germline lookup yields CDR1 MNHEY and CDR2 SVGAGI. The DNA for the CDR3 is TGTGCCAGCAGTTACTCGTCGGACAGGTCCTATGGCTACACCTTC. Its translation: CASSYSSDRSYGYTF.

This clone was seen once. This chain links TRBV19 with TRBJ1-4; maybe TRBD1 (5 bases). Germline V gene lookup returns CDR1 LNHDA and CDR2 SQIVND (reference sequence). The V end lost 3 bases, the J end lost 8 bases, and 16 bases lay between the germline ends. The CDR3 spans 15 residues. The CDR3 DNA follows: TGTGCCAGTAGTATCATCGGGGCCGGAACGGAAAAACTGTTTTTT. Amino acids: CASSIIGAGTEKLFF.

The chain carries TRBV19 and TRBJ1-1; TRBD1 agrees at 8 bases. This CDR3 has 14 amino acids. Germline V gene lookup returns CDR1 LNHDA and CDR2 SQIVND (reference sequence). V lost 2 bases to trimming and J lost 5 bases; unmatched junction nucleotides: 4. For the CDR3, the DNA is TGTGCCAGTAGTATACAGGGGGCTGGTACTGAAGCTTTCTTT. Its protein is CASSIQGAGTEAFF.

The chain joins TRBV7-9 to TRBJ2-5, with 9 bases fitting TRBD1. The V gene's germline CDR1 is SEHNR and CDR2 FQNEAQ (reference sequence). This CDR3 contains 15 residues. The V gene end was trimmed by 5 bases and the J gene end by 4 bases; junction bases not matched to a gene: 8. The CDR3 coding sequence is TGTGCCAGCAGCGGGACAGGGTTAGCTGGAGAGACCCAGTACTTC. Its translation: CASSGTGLAGETQYF.

The chain couples TRBV6-5 to TRBJ2-5, with D unclear. The CDR3 loop spans 15 amino acids. Germline values: CDR1 MNHEY, CDR2 SVGAGI. V dropped 0 bases and J dropped 4 bases, with 12 bases sitting between them. CDR3 sequence reads: CASSYSGQPPETQYF. The CDR3, as DNA: TGTGCCAGCAGTTACTCCGGCCAGCCACCAGAGACCCAGTACTTC.

CDR3 nucleotide sequence: TGTGCCAGCAGATACAGGGGGTTAATGAACACTGAAGCTTTCTTT. The encoded protein is CASRYRGLMNTEAFF. V is TRBV27 and J is TRBJ1-1, with TRBD1 identical over 8 bases. The V gene end was trimmed by 6 bases and the J gene end by 0 bases; junction bases not matched to a gene: 6. The CDR3 totals 15 residues. CDR1 MNHEY and CDR2 SMNVEV come from the germline V gene (reference sequence).

For this clone: The sample carries other DNA sequences with the same CDR3. The chain is built from TRBV28 and TRBJ2-7; D assignment may be TRBD1 or TRBD2 (5 bases each). The V and J ends lost 2 bases and 4 bases respectively, with 6 bases between them. The CDR3 runs to 12 residues. The germline V gene encodes CDR1 MDHEN and CDR2 SYDVKM. CDR3 loop: CASSLGGYEQYF. Written as DNA, the CDR3 is TGTGCCAGCAGTTTAGGGGGTTACGAGCAGTACTTC.

The rearrangement uses TRBV15 and TRBJ1-5; 9 bases agree with TRBD1. V lost 3 bases and J lost 9; bases outside the gene matches: 9. CDR3 length: 15 residues. Per the germline V gene, CDR1 is LNHNV and CDR2 is YYDKDF (reference sequence). CDR3 bases: TGTGCCACCAGCAGGTATACAGGGGGCGAATGGCCCCAGCATTTT. Translated, it gives CATSRYTGGEWPQHF.

V usage is TRBV9 and J usage is TRBJ2-7, with D perhaps being TRBD1 or TRBD2 (5 bases each). CDR3 length equals 14 residues. Germline loops: CDR1 SGDLS, CDR2 YYNGEE. The V and J ends lost 6 bases and 2 bases respectively, with 15 bases between them. In DNA, the CDR3 is TGTGCCAGCAAGAGGGGAGCAGGCACCTACGAGCAGTACTTC. Residues: CASKRGAGTYEQYF.